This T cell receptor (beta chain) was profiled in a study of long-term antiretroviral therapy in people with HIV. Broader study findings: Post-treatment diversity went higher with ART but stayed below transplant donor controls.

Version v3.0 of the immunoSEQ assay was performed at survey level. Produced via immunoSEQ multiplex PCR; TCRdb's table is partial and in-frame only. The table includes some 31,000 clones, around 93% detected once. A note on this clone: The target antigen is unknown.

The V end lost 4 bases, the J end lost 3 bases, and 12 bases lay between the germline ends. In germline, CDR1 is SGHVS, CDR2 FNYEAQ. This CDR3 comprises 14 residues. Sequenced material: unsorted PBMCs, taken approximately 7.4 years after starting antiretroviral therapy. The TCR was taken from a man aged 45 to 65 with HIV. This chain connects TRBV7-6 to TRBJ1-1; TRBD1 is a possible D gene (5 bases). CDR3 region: CASSSRGGDTEAFF. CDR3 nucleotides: TGTGCCAGCAGCTCCCGGGGGGGGGACACTGAAGCTTTCTTT.